This TCR beta chain appears in the sequencing data of a study of beta chain features in type 1 diabetes. Study details: Healthy donors resembled patients in age, gender and cell yields.

The CDR3 totals 18 residues. The junction had 13 bases not matched to a gene; V was cut back by 6 bases and J by 4 bases. Germline V gives CDR1 MGHDK, CDR2 SYGVNS. Study results and caveats: Lower insertion and higher deletion counts appeared at VDJ junctions in type 1 diabetes patients. Because the template was cDNA, high-expressing cells might be over-represented.

Reverse transcription of all isolated RNA meant that expressed TCRB transcripts were sequenced. The data were produced by immunoSEQ multiplex PCR, yet TCRdb's version contains in-frame clones alone and is incomplete. The sample records over 150,000 clones, approximately 13% being singletons. About this clone: Its antigen is as yet unknown.

Input material: central memory CD4+ T cells from blood. The genes are TRBV25-1 and TRBJ2-7; TRBD2 aligns across 15 bases. The origin of this receptor is a woman younger than 30 in good health. The CDR3 loop reads CASSYGTSGRKGGYEQYF. The CDR3 nucleotides are TGTGCCAGCAGCTACGGGACTAGCGGGAGGAAAGGGGGTTACGAGCAGTACTTC.